Listed below are T cell receptor beta chains from one sample, sequenced in a study of blood T cell repertoires in COVID-19. Method: immunoSEQ multiplex PCR; TCRdb's copy keeps in-frame clones and lacks some. Among 110,000 to 150,000 clones listed, approximately 85% were seen once. What was sequenced was peripheral blood. All receptors derive from a man between 65 and 85 years old with acute or convalescent COVID-19. Both conserved end residues are part of each CDR3. Each record gives: J gene, V gene, D gene, clone size, CDR3 protein, CDR3 DNA. A D gene is named only where the DNA matches it firmly. Clone size, where shown, is once, few, many, or a class for clones that have expanded.

TRBJ2-2	TRBV2	.	.	CASSTRLNTGELFF	TGTGCCAGCAGTACACGATTAAACACCGGGGAGCTGTTTTTT
TRBJ1-2	TRBV15	TRBD1	once	CATSRAGTGGFGYTF	TGTGCCACCAGCAGGGCCGGGACAGGGGGATTCGGCTACACCTTC
TRBJ2-2	TRBV7-2	.	.	CASSYRLGRNTGELFF	TGTGCCAGCAGCTACCGACTAGGGCGGAACACCGGGGAGCTGTTTTTT
TRBJ2-3	TRBV7-2	TRBD1	.	CASSLGQGVNTDTQYF	TGTGCCAGCAGCCTCGGACAGGGGGTAAACACAGATACGCAGTATTTT
TRBJ2-1	TRBV19	TRBD1	.	CASTGGDRGRNEQFF	TGTGCCAGTACGGGAGGGGACAGGGGAAGGAATGAGCAGTTCTTC
TRBJ1-5	TRBV6-6	TRBD1	.	CASSYRTGRNNQPQHF	TGTGCCAGCAGTTACAGGACAGGGCGGAACAATCAGCCCCAGCATTTT
TRBJ2-3	TRBV20-1	TRBD2	.	CSASTGGSHTQYF	TGCAGTGCTAGTACTGGCGGGAGTCATACGCAGTATTTT
TRBJ1-6	TRBV19	TRBD1	.	CASGTGGNSPLHF	TGTGCCAGTGGGACAGGTGGGAATTCACCCCTCCACTTT
TRBJ2-1	TRBV19	TRBD1	.	CASSPRGRVNYNEQFF	TGTGCCAGTAGTCCGAGGGGGCGGGTCAACTACAATGAGCAGTTCTTC
TRBJ2-3	TRBV10-1	TRBD2	.	CASSESRLAAGTDTQYF	TGCGCCAGCAGTGAGTCTAGACTAGCCGCGGGCACAGATACGCAGTATTTT
TRBJ1-1	TRBV19	TRBD1	.	CASSRLTGGGTEAFF	TGTGCCAGTAGTCGCTTAACAGGGGGGGGAACTGAAGCTTTCTTT
TRBJ2-7	TRBV28	.	.	CASSLSGGSYEQYF	TGTGCCAGCAGTTTATCGGGTGGCTCCTACGAGCAGTACTTC
TRBJ1-1	TRBV19	TRBD1	.	CASSRTGRTEAFF	TGTGCCAGTTCCCGGACAGGGCGAACTGAAGCTTTCTTT
TRBJ1-2	TRBV6-4	.	.	CASSDLRQPRSTFYGYTF	TGTGCCAGCAGTGACTTACGACAGCCTCGCTCCACCTTCTATGGCTACACCTTC
TRBJ1-6	TRBV6-6	TRBD1	.	CASSYAAGGGSPLHF	TGTGCCAGCAGTTACGCGGCAGGGGGTGGTTCACCCCTCCACTTT
TRBJ2-5	TRBV9	TRBD2	once	CASSPWTSGGSETQYF	TGTGCCAGCAGCCCGTGGACTAGCGGGGGATCTGAGACCCAGTACTTC
TRBJ2-5	TRBV7-9	.	.	CASSPSGAGVGETQYF	TGTGCCAGCAGCCCCTCAGGGGCGGGAGTAGGGGAGACCCAGTACTTC
TRBJ2-5	TRBV29-1	TRBD2	.	CSVPGLAGVKTQYF	TGCAGCGTCCCCGGGCTAGCGGGGGTAAAGACCCAGTACTTC
TRBJ2-7	TRBV28	TRBD1	.	CASSPLGQGQGWQYF	TGTGCCAGCAGCCCACTGGGACAGGGGCAAGGGTGGCAGTACTTC
TRBJ1-2	TRBV7-8	TRBD1	.	CASSLYSGTGLGYTF	TGTGCCAGCAGCTTATATTCTGGGACAGGGCTAGGCTACACCTTC
TRBJ2-2	TRBV2	.	once	CASSDIQSNTGELFF	TGTGCCAGCAGTGATATCCAGTCGAACACCGGGGAGCTGTTTTTT
TRBJ2-7	TRBV19	.	.	CASSIDRRPGDYEQYF	TGTGCCAGTAGTATAGATAGAAGGCCAGGGGACTACGAGCAGTACTTC
TRBJ2-1	TRBV5-4	.	.	CASSIQGASYNEQFF	TGTGCCAGCAGCATACAAGGAGCCTCCTACAATGAGCAGTTCTTC
TRBJ1-5	TRBV5-1	.	.	CASSLEGGNQPQHF	TGCGCCAGCAGCTTGGAAGGGGGCAATCAGCCCCAGCATTTT
TRBJ1-1	TRBV19	TRBD1	.	CASSNLDRGYTEAFF	TGTGCCAGTAGCAACTTGGACAGGGGGTACACTGAAGCTTTCTTT
TRBJ1-3	TRBV7-9	.	.	CASSWTDGAGNTIYF	TGTGCCAGCAGTTGGACTGACGGGGCTGGAAACACCATATATTTT
TRBJ2-1	TRBV7-9	TRBD1	.	CASSQRQGDESEQFF	TGTGCCAGCAGCCAGAGACAGGGAGATGAGAGTGAGCAGTTCTTC
TRBJ2-1	TRBV15	.	.	CATSRERRLSSYNEQFF	TGTGCCACCAGCAGAGAGCGGCGGTTGAGCTCCTACAATGAGCAGTTCTTC
TRBJ2-5	TRBV18	.	.	CASSTADTLETQYF	TGTGCCAGCTCAACTGCAGACACGTTAGAGACCCAGTACTTC
TRBJ2-1	TRBV6-2/TRBV6-3	TRBD1	.	CASSYTGVFGNEQFF	TGTGCCAGCAGTTACACAGGGGTTTTTGGCAATGAGCAGTTCTTC
TRBJ1-1	TRBV19	TRBD1	.	CASSIQGAAFF	TGTGCCAGTAGTATACAGGGGGCGGCTTTCTTT
TRBJ1-6	TRBV19	TRBD1	.	CASSSTGGSLPLHF	TGTGCCAGTAGTTCGACAGGGGGCTCTTTGCCCCTCCACTTT
TRBJ1-1	TRBV11-2	.	.	CASSLDLTDKAFF	TGTGCCAGCAGCTTAGATCTAACAGACAAAGCTTTCTTT
TRBJ1-2	TRBV10-1	TRBD1	.	CASSGPGQLRTNYGYTF	TGCGCCAGCAGTGGACCGGGACAGCTTCGCACTAACTATGGCTACACCTTC
TRBJ2-3	TRBV28	TRBD2	.	CASSSGRGGSTDTQYF	TGTGCCAGCAGTTCCGGCCGGGGGGGTAGCACAGATACGCAGTATTTT
TRBJ1-5	TRBV5-1	.	.	CASSLGVGGNQPQHF	TGCGCCAGCAGCTTGGGGGTAGGGGGCAATCAGCCCCAGCATTTT
TRBJ2-7	TRBV6-5	.	.	CASSYAQEIEQYF	TGTGCCAGCAGTTATGCCCAAGAGATCGAGCAGTACTTC
TRBJ2-3	TRBV18	TRBD2	.	CASSPAIAGGTDTQYF	TGTGCCAGCTCACCAGCGATAGCGGGGGGCACAGATACGCAGTATTTT
TRBJ1-2	TRBV2	.	.	CASSGIVGGYTF	TGTGCCAGCAGTGGAATAGTCGGGGGCTACACCTTC
TRBJ1-2	TRBV9	TRBD1	.	CASTPGQSNYGYTF	TGTGCCAGCACACCGGGACAGAGTAACTATGGCTACACCTTC
TRBJ1-5	TRBV27	TRBD1	.	CASSLQTGGNQPQHF	TGTGCCAGCAGTTTACAAACAGGGGGAAATCAGCCCCAGCATTTT
TRBJ1-1	TRBV19	.	.	CASSFGQNRMNTEAFF	TGTGCCAGTAGTTTCGGACAGAATCGTATGAACACTGAAGCTTTCTTT
TRBJ1-4	TRBV9	.	.	CASSSSSQATNEKLFF	TGTGCCAGCAGCTCTAGCTCCCAGGCAACTAATGAAAAACTGTTTTTT
TRBJ2-7	TRBV11-2	.	.	CASSSDGTPTYEQYF	TGTGCCAGCAGCTCCGACGGGACACCGACCTACGAGCAGTACTTC